These T cell receptor beta chains were read from a single sample in a study of regulatory T cells in long-lasting Graves disease. TCRdb processed the multiplex PCR reads anew with MiXCR; each CDR3 protein has one entry. The sample lists some 340,000 distinct CDR3 sequences; roughly 24% were seen once. Sequenced material: peripheral blood mononuclear cells (PBMCs), taken when the disease was refractory, from a patient treated with antithyroid drugs. The receptors were gathered from a woman aged 40 to 49 with Graves disease. Each CDR3 is given with its conserved first and last residue. Fields, in order: D gene, clone size, V gene, J gene, CDR3 protein, CDR3 DNA. D genes are given only for firm matches. The listing skips clone size in some rows; elsewhere it reads once, few, many or a size class.

>TRBD2|-|TRBV3-1|TRBJ2-4
CASSQEVAGAGNIQYF
TGTGCCAGCAGCCAAGAGGTGGCGGGAGCGGGGAACATTCAGTACTTC
>TRBD1|-|TRBV28|TRBJ2-7
CASSPDRGDEQYF
TGTGCCAGCTCTCCGGACAGGGGGGACGAGCAGTACTTC
>-|few|TRBV4-1|TRBJ1-6
CASSPAVTDSPLHF
TGCGCCAGCAGCCCAGCAGTTACCGATTCACCCCTCCACTTT
>-|few|TRBV6-2/TRBV6-3|TRBJ2-7
CASRELAPHSYEQYF
TGTGCCAGCAGAGAACTTGCCCCCCATTCCTACGAGCAGTACTTC
>-|many|TRBV2|TRBJ1-5
CASRSNGGFSNQPQHF
TGTGCCAGCAGATCTAACGGGGGCTTTAGCAATCAGCCCCAGCATTTT
>-|many|TRBV5-1|TRBJ1-5
CASSDAPSRGQPQHF
TGCGCCAGCAGCGACGCACCGAGCCGCGGTCAGCCCCAGCATTTT
>-|many|TRBV7-3|TRBJ1-1
CASSPGQMNTEAFF
TGTGCCAGCAGCCCTGGACAGATGAACACTGAAGCTTTCTTT
>-|-|TRBV15|TRBJ1-2
CATTRPGTLYGYTF
TGTGCCACCACCAGGCCCGGGACCCTCTATGGCTACACCTTC
>-|many|TRBV11-2|TRBJ2-7
CASSLGGLSGWEQYF
TGTGCCAGCAGCTTAGGCGGACTCTCGGGTTGGGAGCAGTACTTC
>-|many|TRBV28|TRBJ2-2
CASSTNGMTATNTGELFF
TGTGCCAGCAGCACCAATGGAATGACAGCTACGAACACCGGGGAGCTGTTTTTT
>TRBD1|few|TRBV25-1|TRBJ2-7
CASSELGTVSTYEQYF
TGTGCCAGCAGTGAACTCGGGACAGTGAGTACCTACGAGCAGTACTTC
>-|-|TRBV5-1|TRBJ2-7
CASSQIQTSEQYF
TGCGCCAGCAGCCAGATTCAGACCAGTGAGCAGTACTTC
>TRBD2|many|TRBV27|TRBJ2-7
CASSLRRESYEQYF
TGTGCCAGCAGTTTACGGCGGGAGAGTTACGAGCAGTACTTC
>-|-|TRBV19|TRBJ1-6
CASSIRAGDSPLHF
TGTGCCAGTAGTATACGGGCAGGGGATTCACCCCTCCACTTT
>TRBD2|-|TRBV20-1|TRBJ2-7
CSAREREDSYEQYF
TGCAGTGCTAGAGAGCGGGAGGACTCCTACGAGCAGTACTTC
>TRBD2|many|TRBV2|TRBJ2-1
CASLTYSIAGISNEQFF
TGTGCCAGCCTAACATACTCCATAGCGGGGATATCCAATGAGCAGTTCTTC
>TRBD1|few|TRBV7-9|TRBJ2-7
CASSHLPHLTWDRERRSYGEQYF
TGTGCCAGCAGCCACCTGCCCCACCTGACCTGGGACAGGGAACGGCGTTCATACGGGGAGCAGTACTTC
>TRBD2|few|TRBV7-3|TRBJ2-7
CASSPTGGSVSYEQYF
TGTGCCAGCAGCCCCACGGGGGGTTCGGTCTCCTACGAGCAGTACTTC
>-|few|TRBV6-2/TRBV6-3|TRBJ2-7
CASSRERRSTEQYF
TGTGCCAGCAGCCGGGAGCGGCGTTCGACTGAGCAGTACTTC
>-|many|TRBV28|TRBJ1-1
CASSGRQLNTEAFF
TGTGCCAGCAGTGGCAGACAGCTGAACACTGAAGCTTTCTTT
>-|-|TRBV7-9|TRBJ2-7
CASGDTRSSYEQYF
TGTGCCAGCGGGGACACTAGATCCTCCTACGAGCAGTACTTC
>-|few|TRBV20-1|TRBJ2-7
CSAKISTAATPSEQYF
TGCAGTGCAAAGATCTCCACAGCGGCCACCCCTTCCGAGCAGTACTTC
>-|many|TRBV28|TRBJ1-5
CASSRPFNQPQHF
TGTGCCAGCAGCCGCCCGTTCAATCAGCCCCAGCATTTT
>-|few|TRBV19|TRBJ2-2
CASSIWGRRLFF
TGTGCCAGTAGTATCTGGGGTCGGAGGCTGTTTTTT
>-|-|TRBV19|TRBJ2-7
CASSIDSGDGQHF
TGTGCCAGTAGTATAGATTCCGGGGACGGGCAGCACTTC
>TRBD1|-|TRBV19|TRBJ2-1
CASSPGQWVNEQFF
TGTGCCAGTAGCCCGGGACAGTGGGTTAATGAGCAGTTCTTC
>-|-|TRBV10-3|TRBJ2-2
CAISESTPGASTGELFF
TGTGCCATCAGTGAGTCGACTCCGGGGGCGAGCACCGGGGAGCTGTTTTTT
>-|few|TRBV12-3/TRBV12-4|TRBJ1-6
CASSHYDPQGSSPLHF
TGTGCCAGCAGCCACTATGACCCGCAGGGGAGTTCACCCCTCCACTTT
>-|-|TRBV7-9|TRBJ1-5
CASSLGVHQPQHF
TGTGCCAGCAGCTTGGGGGTACATCAGCCCCAGCATTTT
>-|few|TRBV28|TRBJ2-1
CASSFQLTNEQFF
TGTGCCAGCAGTTTCCAACTAACCAATGAGCAGTTCTTC
>TRBD1|-|TRBV4-1|TRBJ1-2
CASSQGQGAGGYTF
TGCGCCAGCAGCCAAGGACAGGGGGCCGGTGGCTACACCTTC
>-|-|TRBV5-1|TRBJ1-2
CASSFGGASGRGYTF
TGCGCCAGCAGCTTCGGCGGGGCCTCCGGGAGGGGCTACACCTTC
>TRBD1|many|TRBV20-1|TRBJ2-7
CSATTGVSRYEQYF
TGCAGTGCTACTACAGGGGTTTCTCGGTACGAGCAGTACTTC
>TRBD1|many|TRBV3-1|TRBJ1-1
CASSHMTGEAFF
TGTGCCAGCAGCCACATGACAGGGGAAGCTTTCTTT
>-|-|TRBV20-1|TRBJ1-1
CSAGGGSTEAFF
TGCAGTGCTGGCGGGGGATCCACTGAAGCTTTCTTT
>-|few|TRBV5-1|TRBJ2-5
CASSLDVLKETQYF
TGCGCCAGCAGCTTGGACGTGTTGAAAGAGACCCAGTACTTC
>-|many|TRBV28|TRBJ2-5
CASSSTEETQYF
TGTGCCAGCAGTTCTACAGAAGAGACCCAGTACTTC
>-|many|TRBV27|TRBJ1-2
CASSLSGPWGYTF
TGTGCCAGCAGTTTATCGGGTCCTTGGGGCTACACCTTC
>-|-|TRBV29-1|TRBJ2-7
CSVKSSRSSYEQYF
TGCAGCGTTAAATCTAGCAGGAGCTCCTACGAGCAGTACTTC
>-|-|TRBV28|TRBJ2-3
CASSLLLIPTDTQYF
TGTGCCAGCAGTTTACTCCTGATCCCCACAGATACGCAGTATTTT
>-|-|TRBV5-1|TRBJ2-3
CASSYSGRGYTDTQYF
TGCGCCAGCAGCTACTCGGGGCGGGGCTACACAGATACGCAGTATTTT
>-|many|TRBV6-1|TRBJ2-5
CASSTLKWDTRQETQYF
TGTGCCAGCAGTACCCTGAAGTGGGACACCCGACAAGAGACCCAGTACTTC
>-|-|TRBV6-4|TRBJ2-6
CASSDSTHSGANVLTF
TGTGCCAGCAGTGACTCGACTCACTCTGGGGCCAACGTCCTGACTTTC
>TRBD1|few|TRBV5-1|TRBJ2-7
CASSSGPGQGNYEQYF
TGCGCCAGCAGCAGTGGCCCGGGACAGGGAAATTACGAGCAGTACTTC
>TRBD2|few|TRBV20-1|TRBJ2-3
CSAPGTSPDTQYF
TGCAGTGCGCCCGGGACTAGTCCAGATACGCAGTATTTT
>-|-|TRBV6-1|TRBJ2-7
CASSETPAQRIQYF
TGTGCCAGCAGTGAAACCCCGGCACAGCGAATACAGTACTTC
>-|-|TRBV6-1|TRBJ2-7
CATGDTAYEQYF
TGTGCCACCGGGGACACAGCCTACGAGCAGTACTTC
>-|-|TRBV14|TRBJ1-2
CASSQGGQLYGYTF
TGTGCCAGCAGCCAAGGCGGCCAGCTCTATGGCTACACCTTC
>TRBD1|few|TRBV13|TRBJ1-2
CASSFSGTAYGYTF
TGTGCCAGCAGCTTCTCGGGGACAGCCTATGGCTACACCTTC
>-|few|TRBV28|TRBJ2-7
CASSDPGSAYEQYF
TGTGCCAGCAGTGATCCTGGGTCGGCCTACGAGCAGTACTTC
>-|-|TRBV6-6|TRBJ2-7
CASSYSTEKRVEGYEQYF
TGTGCCAGCAGTTACTCGACTGAAAAGCGGGTGGAGGGGTACGAGCAGTACTTC
>-|many|TRBV7-8|TRBJ2-5
CASSPIPLTNYQETQYF
TGTGCCAGCAGCCCAATTCCCTTGACAAATTACCAAGAGACCCAGTACTTC
>TRBD1|-|TRBV20-1|TRBJ1-5
CSARRQGRGNQPQHF
TGCAGTGCTAGGAGACAGGGCCGCGGCAATCAGCCCCAGCATTTT